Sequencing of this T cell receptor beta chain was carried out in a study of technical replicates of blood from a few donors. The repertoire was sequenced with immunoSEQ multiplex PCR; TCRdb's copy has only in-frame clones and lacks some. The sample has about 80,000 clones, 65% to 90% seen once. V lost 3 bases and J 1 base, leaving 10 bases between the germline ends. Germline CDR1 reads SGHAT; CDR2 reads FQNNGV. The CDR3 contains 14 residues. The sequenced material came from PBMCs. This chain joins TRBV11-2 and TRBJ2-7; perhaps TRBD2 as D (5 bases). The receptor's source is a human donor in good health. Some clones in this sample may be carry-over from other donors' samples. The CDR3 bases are TGTGCCAGCAGCTTGGGCGGGCCTTCCTACGAGCAGTACTTC. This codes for CASSLGGPSYEQYF.